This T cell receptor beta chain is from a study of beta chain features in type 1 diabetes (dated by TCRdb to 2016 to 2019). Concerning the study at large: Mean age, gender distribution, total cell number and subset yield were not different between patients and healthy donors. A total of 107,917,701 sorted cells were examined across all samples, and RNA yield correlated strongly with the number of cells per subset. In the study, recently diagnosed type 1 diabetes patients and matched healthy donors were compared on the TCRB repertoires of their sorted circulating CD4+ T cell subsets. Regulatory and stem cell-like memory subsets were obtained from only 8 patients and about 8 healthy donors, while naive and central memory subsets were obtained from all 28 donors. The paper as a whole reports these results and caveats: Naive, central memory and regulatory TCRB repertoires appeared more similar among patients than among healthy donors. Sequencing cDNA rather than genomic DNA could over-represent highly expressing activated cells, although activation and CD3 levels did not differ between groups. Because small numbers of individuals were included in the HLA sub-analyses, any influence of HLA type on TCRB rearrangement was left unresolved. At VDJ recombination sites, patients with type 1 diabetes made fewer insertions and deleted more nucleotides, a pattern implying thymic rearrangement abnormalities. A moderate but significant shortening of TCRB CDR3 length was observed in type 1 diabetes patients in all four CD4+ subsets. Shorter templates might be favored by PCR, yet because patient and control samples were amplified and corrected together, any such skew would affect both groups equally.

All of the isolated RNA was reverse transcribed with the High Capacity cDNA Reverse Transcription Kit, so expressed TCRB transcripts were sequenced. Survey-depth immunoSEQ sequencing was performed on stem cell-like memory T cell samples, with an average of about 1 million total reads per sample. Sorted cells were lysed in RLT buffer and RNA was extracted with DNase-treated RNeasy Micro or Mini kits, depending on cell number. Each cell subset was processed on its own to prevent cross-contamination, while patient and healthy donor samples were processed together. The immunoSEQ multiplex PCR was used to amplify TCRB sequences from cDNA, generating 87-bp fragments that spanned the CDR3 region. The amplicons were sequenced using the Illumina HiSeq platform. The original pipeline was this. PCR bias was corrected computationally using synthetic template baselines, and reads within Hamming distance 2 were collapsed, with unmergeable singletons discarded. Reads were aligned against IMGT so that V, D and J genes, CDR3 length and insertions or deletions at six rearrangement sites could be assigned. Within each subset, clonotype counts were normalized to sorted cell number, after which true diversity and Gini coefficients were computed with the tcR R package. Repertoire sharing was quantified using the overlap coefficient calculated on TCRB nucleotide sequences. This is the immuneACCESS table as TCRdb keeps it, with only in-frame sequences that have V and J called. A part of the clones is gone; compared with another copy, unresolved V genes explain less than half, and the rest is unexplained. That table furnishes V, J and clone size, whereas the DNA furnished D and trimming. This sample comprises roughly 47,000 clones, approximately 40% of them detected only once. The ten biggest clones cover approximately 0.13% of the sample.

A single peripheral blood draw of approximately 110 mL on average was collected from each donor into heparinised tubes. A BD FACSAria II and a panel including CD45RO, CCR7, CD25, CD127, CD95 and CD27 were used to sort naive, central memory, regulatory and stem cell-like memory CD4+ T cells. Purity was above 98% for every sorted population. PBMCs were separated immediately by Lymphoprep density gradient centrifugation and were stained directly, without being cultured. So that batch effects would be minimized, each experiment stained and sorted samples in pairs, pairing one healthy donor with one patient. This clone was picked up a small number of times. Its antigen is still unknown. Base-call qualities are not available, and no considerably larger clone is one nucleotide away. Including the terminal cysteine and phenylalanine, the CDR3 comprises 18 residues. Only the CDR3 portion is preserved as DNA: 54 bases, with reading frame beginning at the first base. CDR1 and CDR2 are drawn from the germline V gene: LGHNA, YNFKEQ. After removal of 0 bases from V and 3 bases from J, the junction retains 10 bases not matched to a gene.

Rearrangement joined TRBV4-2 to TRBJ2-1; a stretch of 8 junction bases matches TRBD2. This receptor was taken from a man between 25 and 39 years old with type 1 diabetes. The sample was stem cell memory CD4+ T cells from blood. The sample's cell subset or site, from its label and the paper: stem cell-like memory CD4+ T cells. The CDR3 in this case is CASSQDLGREVIYNEQFF. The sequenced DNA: TGTGCCAGCAGCCAAGATCTCGGGCGGGAGGTAATCTACAATGAGCAGTTCTTC.